Here is one TCR beta chain with its context. What it binds is not known. Alongside a J-beta primer mix, a sample-barcoded 5' primer served in a second PCR lasting 7 to 11 cycles. TCRdb reprocessed the 5' RACE reads with MiXCR, giving one entry per CDR3 protein. The repertoire holds fewer than 950,000 distinct CDR3 sequences, with 50% to 65% as singletons. The sample comes from a study of blood T cells in healthy people across ages. Broader study findings: The long-lived group displayed more naive CD4+ cells, plus higher diversity, than the aged donors did.

Isolation of PBMCs gave at least 7 million cells per sample. Sequenced sample: blood. The source of this sequence is a man at least 80 years old in good health.

CDR3 region: CASMSGGQGTPEQFF. CDR3 nucleotide sequence: TGTGCCAGCATGTCCGGGGGGCAGGGCACCCCTGAGCAGTTCTTC. The chain is built from TRBV28 and TRBJ2-1, with D perhaps TRBD2 (7 bases). This CDR3 contains 15 residues. Per germline, CDR1 MDHEN and CDR2 SYDVKM. Trimming shortened V by 7 bases and J by 9 bases, and 22 bases separated the two germline ends.